This is a list of T cell receptor beta chains from one sample in a study of identical twins. TCRdb processed the 5' RACE reads anew with MiXCR; each CDR3 protein has one entry. The repertoire holds about 690,000 distinct CDR3 sequences, with 21% as singletons. The sample was also linked to a second study, of T cells expressing NK-cell markers.

Material for sequencing was PBMCs. The origin of the receptors is a woman under 30 in good health. Both conserved end residues are part of each CDR3. D genes are given only for firm matches. Rows give clone size only sometimes, using once, few, many, or a class for an expanded clone.

-,many,TRBJ2-7,TRBV6-5,TGTGCCAGCAGTTCCCTCTTCGCCCGGAACGAGCAGTACTTC,CASSSLFARNEQYF
-,few,TRBJ2-1,TRBV12-3/TRBV12-4,TGTGCCAGCAAGGGGAAGTTGGACAATGAGCAGTTCTTC,CASKGKLDNEQFF
-,-,TRBJ2-4,TRBV20-1,TGCAGTGCTCCTCGCCCCGGGAACATTCAGTACTTC,CSAPRPGNIQYF
-,-,TRBJ2-4,TRBV12-3/TRBV12-4,TGTGCCAGCAGTTCGACAGGTCTCTCGAACATTCAGTACTTC,CASSSTGLSNIQYF
TRBD2,-,TRBJ2-3,TRBV5-1,TGCGCCAGCAGCCTCAGGACTAGCGGCCCAGATACGCAGTATTTT,CASSLRTSGPDTQYF
-,many,TRBJ2-2,TRBV27,TGTGCCAGCAGTTTAAGGGGCGAGGAGCTGTTTTTT,CASSLRGEELFF
-,-,TRBJ2-5,TRBV6-5,TGTGCCAGCAGTTACTCCGAAGACATGGCCCAGGCCCAGTACTTC,CASSYSEDMAQAQYF
-,many,TRBJ2-7,TRBV2,TGTGCCAGCAGTGGGTATGACGAGCAGTACTTC,CASSGYDEQYF
-,-,TRBJ2-1,TRBV5-1,TGCGCCAGCAGCTTGGAGGGTTCGGATGAGCAGTTCTTC,CASSLEGSDEQFF
-,-,TRBJ2-2,TRBV6-1,TGTGCCAGCAGCCAAAGAACCACACTCACCGGGGAGCTGTTTTTT,CASSQRTTLTGELFF
-,many,TRBJ2-7,TRBV6-5,TGTGCCAGTTGGAGCCCCTACGAGCAGTACTTC,CASWSPYEQYF
-,few,TRBJ2-1,TRBV5-1,TGCGCCAGCAGCTTGGAAGGAATTACTGAGCAGTTCTTC,CASSLEGITEQFF
-,-,TRBJ2-1,TRBV2,TGTGCCAGCAGTACCGGGTGGCTCACCTACAATGAGCAGTTCTTC,CASSTGWLTYNEQFF
-,-,TRBJ2-7,TRBV9,TGTGCCAGCAGCGTCGAAAGCAACTACGAGCAGTACTTC,CASSVESNYEQYF
-,many,TRBJ1-2,TRBV20-1,TGCAGTGCTAGAGAGCGGGGTACAGGGAACTATGGCTACACCTTC,CSARERGTGNYGYTF
-,-,TRBJ2-1,TRBV20-1,TGCAGTGCTAGAGATCGGGGCTCCCGATACAATGAGCAGTTCTTC,CSARDRGSRYNEQFF
-,-,TRBJ2-3,TRBV7-9,TGTGCCAGCAGCCAACTGGGCTCGAGGGCCGATACGCAGTATTTT,CASSQLGSRADTQYF
-,few,TRBJ2-3,TRBV5-1,TGCGCCAGCAGCTGGGCCTGGAGAGCGGGAGATACGCAGTATTTT,CASSWAWRAGDTQYF
-,-,TRBJ2-1,TRBV7-3,TGTGCCAGCAGCTTAACGTTAAAGGATGAGCAGTTCTTC,CASSLTLKDEQFF
TRBD1,-,TRBJ2-3,TRBV2,TGTGCCAGCAGTGAATTGGCTGGGACAGGGATTGGTACAGATACGCAGTATTTT,CASSELAGTGIGTDTQYF
-,few,TRBJ1-5,TRBV6-2/TRBV6-3,TGTGCCAGCAGTTACTTTTGGCAGGAAAATCAGCCCCAGCATTTT,CASSYFWQENQPQHF
TRBD1,many,TRBJ2-7,TRBV7-9,TGTGCCAGCAGCTCTGAGGGGACAGCCTACGAGCAGTACTTC,CASSSEGTAYEQYF
TRBD1,-,TRBJ2-5,TRBV5-1,TGCGCCAGCAGCATCGGGACAGGGCAAGAGACCCAGTACTTC,CASSIGTGQETQYF
-,many,TRBJ1-1,TRBV5-1,TGCGCCAGCAGCTTTTACGGCCAGACCACTGAAGCTTTCTTT,CASSFYGQTTEAFF